This record concerns one T cell receptor (beta chain) sequence. Method: immunoSEQ multiplex PCR; TCRdb's copy keeps in-frame clones and lacks some. The repertoire holds 35,000 to 50,000 clones, with roughly three quarters as singletons. The CDR3 covers 15 residues. Germline CDR1 and CDR2: SGHTA and FQGNSA. Between the trimmed V and J ends, which lost 3 bases and 4 bases, there was a span of 15 bases. This sample stems from a study of memory CD4+ T cells and cytomegalovirus serostatus. Single viable CD3+CD4+CD8-CD45RO+ cells were sorted as the memory CD4+ T cells. CMV serostatus came from serum IgG against pp150, pp28, p38, p52.

The clonotype was recovered from an adult in good health and CMV-seronegative. Sample: memory CD4+ T cells from blood. This chain connects TRBV7-2 to TRBJ1-1; D is perhaps TRBD1 (5 bases). The CDR3 DNA is TGTGCCAGCAGCTTCAATGGGGGTGTAGGCACTGAAGCTTTCTTT. This sequence encodes CASSFNGGVGTEAFF.